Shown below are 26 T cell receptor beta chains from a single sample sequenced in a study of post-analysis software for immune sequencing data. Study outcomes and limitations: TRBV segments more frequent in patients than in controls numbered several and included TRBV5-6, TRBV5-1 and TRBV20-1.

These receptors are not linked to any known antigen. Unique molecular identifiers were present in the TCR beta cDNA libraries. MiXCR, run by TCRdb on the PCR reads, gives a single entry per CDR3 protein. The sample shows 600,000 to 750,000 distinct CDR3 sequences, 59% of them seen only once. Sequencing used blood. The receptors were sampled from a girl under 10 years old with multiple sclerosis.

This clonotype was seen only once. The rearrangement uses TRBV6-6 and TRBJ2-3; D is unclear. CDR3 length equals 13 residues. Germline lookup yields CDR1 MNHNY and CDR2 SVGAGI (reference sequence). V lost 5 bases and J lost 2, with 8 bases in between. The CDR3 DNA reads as TGTGCCAGCAGTCGCAGTTACACAGATACGCAGTATTTT. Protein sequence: CASSRSYTDTQYF.

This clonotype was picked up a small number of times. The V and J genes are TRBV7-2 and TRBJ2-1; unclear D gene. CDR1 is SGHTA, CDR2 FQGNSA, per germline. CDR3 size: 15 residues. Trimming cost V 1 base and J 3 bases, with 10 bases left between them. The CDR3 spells CASSLESLSYNEQFF. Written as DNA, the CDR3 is TGTGCCAGCAGCTTAGAGTCTTTGAGCTACAATGAGCAGTTCTTC.

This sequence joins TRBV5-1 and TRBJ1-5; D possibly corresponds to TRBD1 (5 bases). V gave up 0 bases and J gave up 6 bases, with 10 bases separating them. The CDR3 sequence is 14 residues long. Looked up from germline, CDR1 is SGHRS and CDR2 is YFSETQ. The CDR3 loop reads CASSLVPGGQPQHF. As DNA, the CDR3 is TGCGCCAGCAGCTTGGTTCCGGGGGGTCAGCCCCAGCATTTT.

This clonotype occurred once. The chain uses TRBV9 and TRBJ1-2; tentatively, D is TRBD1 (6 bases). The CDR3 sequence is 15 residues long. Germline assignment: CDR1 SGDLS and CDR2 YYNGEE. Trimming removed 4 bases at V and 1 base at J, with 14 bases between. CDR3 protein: CASSLTGYSNYGYTF. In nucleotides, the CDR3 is TGTGCCAGCAGCCTAACAGGGTATAGTAACTATGGCTACACCTTC.

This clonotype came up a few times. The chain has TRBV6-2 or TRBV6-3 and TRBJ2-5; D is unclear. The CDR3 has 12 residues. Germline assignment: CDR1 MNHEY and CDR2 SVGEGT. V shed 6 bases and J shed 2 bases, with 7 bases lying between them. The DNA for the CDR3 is TGTGCCAGCAGACCAGAACAAGAGACCCAGTACTTC. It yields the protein CASRPEQETQYF.

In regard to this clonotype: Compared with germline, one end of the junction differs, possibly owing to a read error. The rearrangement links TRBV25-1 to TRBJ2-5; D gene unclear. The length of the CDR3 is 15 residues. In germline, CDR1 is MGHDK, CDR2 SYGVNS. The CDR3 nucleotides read TGCCCCTTCCGGGCCCCCTTACGGAGACAAGAGACCCAGTACTTC. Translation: CPFRAPLRRQETQYF.

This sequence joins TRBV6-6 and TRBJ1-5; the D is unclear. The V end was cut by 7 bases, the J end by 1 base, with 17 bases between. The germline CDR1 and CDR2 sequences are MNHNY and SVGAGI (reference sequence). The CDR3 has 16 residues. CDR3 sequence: CASTNSRTLSNQPQHF. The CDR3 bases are TGTGCCAGCACCAATTCCCGGACCCTGAGCAATCAGCCCCAGCATTTT.

The CDR3 loop reads CASSEEGREFYTQYF. CDR3 in DNA: TGTGCCAGCAGTGAAGAGGGGCGGGAGTTTTATACGCAGTATTTT. The V gene is TRBV6-1, the J gene TRBJ2-3; 7 bases are a match to TRBD2. The CDR3 has 15 amino acids. The germline gives CDR1 MNHNS, CDR2 SASEGT. V lost 1 base and J lost 7; bases outside the gene matches: 8.

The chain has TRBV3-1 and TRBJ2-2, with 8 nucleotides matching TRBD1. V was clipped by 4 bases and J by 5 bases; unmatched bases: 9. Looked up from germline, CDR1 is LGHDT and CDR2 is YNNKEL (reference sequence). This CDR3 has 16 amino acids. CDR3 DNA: TGTGCCAGCAGCCTGATAGACAGGGGCTATACCGGGGAGCTGTTTTTT. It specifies CASSLIDRGYTGELFF.

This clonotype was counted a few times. The CDR3 coding sequence is TGTGCCAGCAGCTCACCTACAGGGACCGGCTACACCTTC. Protein sequence: CASSSPTGTGYTF. This chain connects TRBV11-2 to TRBJ1-2; TRBD1 is a possible D gene (6 bases). The CDR3 spans 13 residues. Trimming shortened V by 4 bases and J by 8 bases, and 14 bases separated the two germline ends. Germline CDR1 SGHAT, CDR2 FQNNGV. The full variable domain, its missing parts supplied by reference TRBV11-2 and TRBJ1-2, is EAGVAQSPRYKIIEKRQSVAFWCNPISGHATLYWYQQILGQGPKLLIQFQNNGVVDDSQLPKDRFSAERLKGVDSTLKIQPAKLEDSAVYLCASSSPTGTGYTFGSGTRLTVV.

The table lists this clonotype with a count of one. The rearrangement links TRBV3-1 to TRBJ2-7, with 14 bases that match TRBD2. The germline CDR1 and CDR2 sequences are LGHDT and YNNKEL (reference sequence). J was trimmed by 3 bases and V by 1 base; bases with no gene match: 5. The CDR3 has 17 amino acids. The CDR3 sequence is CASSQVTSGGADYEQYF. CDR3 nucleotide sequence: TGTGCCAGCAGCCAAGTGACTAGCGGGGGGGCTGACTACGAGCAGTACTTC.

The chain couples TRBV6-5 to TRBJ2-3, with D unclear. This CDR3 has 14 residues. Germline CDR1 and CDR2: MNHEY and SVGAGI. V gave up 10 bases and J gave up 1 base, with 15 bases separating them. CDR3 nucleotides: TGTGCCAACAGCTCTCCCGGGCGCACAGATACGCAGTATTTT. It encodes CANSSPGRTDTQYF.

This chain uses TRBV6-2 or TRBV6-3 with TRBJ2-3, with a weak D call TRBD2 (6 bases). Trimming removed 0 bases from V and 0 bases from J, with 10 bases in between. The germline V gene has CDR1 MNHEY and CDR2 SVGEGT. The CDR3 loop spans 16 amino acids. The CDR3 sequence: CASSYSVGTSTDTQYF. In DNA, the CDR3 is TGTGCCAGCAGTTACTCGGTGGGGACTAGCACAGATACGCAGTATTTT.

CDR3 DNA: TGTGCCATCAGTGATAAGGGAGGGGCCCCCTACGAGCAGTACTTC. This sequence encodes CAISDKGGAPYEQYF. The chain has TRBV10-3 and TRBJ2-5, with TRBD2 matching over 7 bases. The end of the DNA is better explained by TRBJ2-7, so the J call may be wrong. Germline V gene data show CDR1 as ENHRY and CDR2 as SYGVKD. CDR3 length: 15 residues.

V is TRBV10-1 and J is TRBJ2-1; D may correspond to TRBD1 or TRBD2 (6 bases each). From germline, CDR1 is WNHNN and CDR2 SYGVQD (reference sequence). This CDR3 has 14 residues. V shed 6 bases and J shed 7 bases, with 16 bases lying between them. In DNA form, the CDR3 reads TGCGCCAGCAGGGATTCGGGGGCGCAGAATGAGCAGTTCTTC. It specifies CASRDSGAQNEQFF.

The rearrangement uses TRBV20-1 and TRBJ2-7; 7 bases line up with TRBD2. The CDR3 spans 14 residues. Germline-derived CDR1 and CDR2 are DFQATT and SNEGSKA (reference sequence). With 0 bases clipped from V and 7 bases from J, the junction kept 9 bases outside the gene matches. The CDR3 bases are TGCAGTGCTAGAGAGCGGGGGAGTTACAATGAGCAGTACTTC. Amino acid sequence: CSARERGSYNEQYF.

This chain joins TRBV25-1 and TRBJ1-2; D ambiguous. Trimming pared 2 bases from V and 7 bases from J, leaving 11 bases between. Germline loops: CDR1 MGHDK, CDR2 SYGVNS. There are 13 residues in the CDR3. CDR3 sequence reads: CASSENFQSGYTF. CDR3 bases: TGTGCCAGCAGTGAAAACTTTCAGAGTGGCTACACCTTC.

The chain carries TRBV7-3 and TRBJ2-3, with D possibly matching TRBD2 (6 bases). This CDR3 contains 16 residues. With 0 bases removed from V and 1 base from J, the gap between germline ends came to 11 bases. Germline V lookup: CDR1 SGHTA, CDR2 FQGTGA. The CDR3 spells CASSLTPASGTDTQYF. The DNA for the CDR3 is TGTGCCAGCAGCTTAACCCCGGCTAGCGGCACAGATACGCAGTATTTT. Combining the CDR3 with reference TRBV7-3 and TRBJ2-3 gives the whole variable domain GAGVSQTPSNKVTEKGKYVELRCDPISGHTALYWYRQSLGQGPEFLIYFQGTGAADDSGLPNDRFFAVRPEGSVSTLKIQRTERGDSAVYLCASSLTPASGTDTQYFGPGTRLTVL.

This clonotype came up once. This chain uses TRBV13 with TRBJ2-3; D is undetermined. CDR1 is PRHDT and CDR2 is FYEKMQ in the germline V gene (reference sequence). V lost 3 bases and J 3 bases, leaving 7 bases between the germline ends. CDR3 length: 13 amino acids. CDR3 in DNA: TGTGCCAGCAGCTTTCAAAGAACAGATACGCAGTATTTT. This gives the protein CASSFQRTDTQYF.

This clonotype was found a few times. The CDR3 region has the DNA TGCAGCGTTGATAACCAGGGGGCGGGGGAGACCCAGTACTTC. Residues: CSVDNQGAGETQYF. This sequence joins TRBV29-1 and TRBJ2-5, with TRBD1 matching over 8 bases. The CDR3 length is 14 residues. The J segment lost 5 bases and the V segment lost 3 bases, leaving 8 bases of the junction unmatched. CDR1 and CDR2 (germline): SQVTM, ANQGSEA. The whole variable domain, filled in from reference TRBV29-1 and TRBJ2-5, reads SAVISQKPSRDICQRGTSLTIQCQVDSQVTMMFWYRQQPGQSLTLIATANQGSEATYESGFVIDKFPISRPNLTFSTLTVSNMSPEDSSIYLCSVDNQGAGETQYFGPGTRLLVL.

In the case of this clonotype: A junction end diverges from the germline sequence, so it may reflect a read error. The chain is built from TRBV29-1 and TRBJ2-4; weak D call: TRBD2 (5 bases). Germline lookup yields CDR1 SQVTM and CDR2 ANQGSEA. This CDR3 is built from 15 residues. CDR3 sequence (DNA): TGCAGCGTTGAAGGGGATAGTCTAGCCAAAAACATTCGGTACTTC. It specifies CSVEGDSLAKNIRYF.

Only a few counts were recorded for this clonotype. The CDR3 DNA reads TGTGCCAGCAGCCAAGGTAACGCAGCGGCAGATACGCAGTATTTT. Encoded protein: CASSQGNAAADTQYF. The chain couples TRBV3-1 to TRBJ2-3, with TRBD2 as a possible D gene (5 bases). There are 15 residues in the CDR3. CDR1 and CDR2 (germline): LGHDT, YNNKEL (reference sequence). With 1 base removed from V and 4 bases from J, the gap between germline ends came to 12 bases.

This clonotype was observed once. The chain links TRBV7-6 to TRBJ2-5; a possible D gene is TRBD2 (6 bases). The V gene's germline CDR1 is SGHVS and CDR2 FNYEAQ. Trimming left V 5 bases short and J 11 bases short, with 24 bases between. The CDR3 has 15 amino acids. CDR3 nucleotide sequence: TGTGCCAGCAGCCTCAACGAACAGTTCGGAGGGGAGCAGTACTTC. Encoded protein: CASSLNEQFGGEQYF.

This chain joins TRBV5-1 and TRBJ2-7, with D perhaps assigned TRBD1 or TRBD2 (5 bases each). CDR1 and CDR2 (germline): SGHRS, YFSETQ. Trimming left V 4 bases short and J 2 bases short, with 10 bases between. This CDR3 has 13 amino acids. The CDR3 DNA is TGCGCCAGCAGCCAGGGACGGGCCTACGAGCAGTACTTC. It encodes CASSQGRAYEQYF.

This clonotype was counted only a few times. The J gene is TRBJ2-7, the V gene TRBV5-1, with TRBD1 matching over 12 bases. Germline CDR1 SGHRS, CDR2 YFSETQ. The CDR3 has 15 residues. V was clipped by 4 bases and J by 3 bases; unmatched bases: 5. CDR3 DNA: TGCGCCAGCAGCCCGGGACAGGGGGCTTTCTACGAGCAGTACTTC. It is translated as CASSPGQGAFYEQYF. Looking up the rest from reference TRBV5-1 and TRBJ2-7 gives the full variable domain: KAGVTQTPRYLIKTRGQQVTLSCSPISGHRSVSWYQQTPGQGLQFLFEYFSETQRNKGNFPGRFSGRQFSNSRSEMNVSTLELGDSALYLCASSPGQGAFYEQYFGPGTRLTVT.

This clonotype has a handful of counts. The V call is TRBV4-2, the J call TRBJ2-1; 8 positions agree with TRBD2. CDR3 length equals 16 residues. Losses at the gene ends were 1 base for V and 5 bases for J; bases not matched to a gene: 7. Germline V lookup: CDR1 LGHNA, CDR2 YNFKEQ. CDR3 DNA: TGTGCCAGCAGCCAAGCTCTAGCGGGTATAGACAATGAGCAGTTCTTC. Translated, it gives CASSQALAGIDNEQFF.